The 8 T cell receptor beta chains below come from one sample, sequenced in a study of PD-L1 blockade in urothelial cancer. Sample time point: peripheral blood 6 weeks after treatment start. The assay was immunoSEQ multiplex PCR, and TCRdb's table has in-frame clones only and misses some. The repertoire holds roughly 76,000 clones, with approximately 90% as singletons. Specimen: PBMCs, collected around atezolizumab (anti-PD-L1) treatment. These receptors originate from an elderly woman with urothelial cancer.

The chain recombines TRBV30 with TRBJ1-3, with D perhaps TRBD1 (5 bases). CDR3 length: 13 amino acids. Germline V CDR1 and CDR2: GTSNPN, SVGIG (reference sequence). The V gene lost 5 bases and the J gene lost 1 base, with 9 bases spanning the gap. Here the CDR3 DNA reads TGTGCCTGGGCGACAGAGTCTGGAAACACCATATATTTT. This codes for CAWATESGNTIYF. Based on the CDR3 plus reference TRBV30 and TRBJ1-3, the full variable domain is SQTIHQWPATLVQPVGSPLSLECTVEGTSNPNLYWYRQAAGRGLQLLFYSVGIGQISSEVPQNLSASRPQDRQFILSSKKLLLSDSGFYLCAWATESGNTIYFGEGSWLTVV.

This chain joins TRBV6-6 and TRBJ1-1; tentatively, D is TRBD1 (6 bases). The CDR3 has 13 amino acids. Per germline, CDR1 MNHNY and CDR2 SVGAGI (reference sequence). Trimming cost V 5 bases and J 4 bases, with 11 bases left between them. The CDR3 sequence is CASSRKQGTEAFF. DNA of the CDR3: TGTGCCAGCAGTCGTAAACAGGGCACTGAAGCTTTCTTT.

The V and J genes are TRBV7-2 and TRBJ2-4, with D perhaps matching TRBD1 (6 bases). The CDR3 has 16 amino acids. V gave up 4 bases and J gave up 0 bases, with 13 bases separating them. Germline lookup yields CDR1 SGHTA and CDR2 FQGNSA. CDR3 DNA: TGTGCCAGCAGCTCACCGGGACACCTAGCCAAAAACATTCAGTACTTC. This translates into CASSSPGHLAKNIQYF.

This clone came up a few times. The rearrangement uses TRBV9 and TRBJ2-7; tentatively, D is TRBD1 (5 bases). V lost 4 bases to trimming and J lost 6 bases, with 20 bases between them. The germline V gene encodes CDR1 SGDLS and CDR2 YYNGEE. This CDR3 is 15 amino acids long. The CDR3 spells CASSQALQATGEQYF. The CDR3 nucleotides read TGTGCCAGCAGCCAAGCCCTACAGGCGACCGGCGAGCAGTACTTC.

This chain links TRBV6-6 with TRBJ1-1, with 7 bases fitting TRBD1. Germline V lookup: CDR1 MNHNY, CDR2 SVGAGI (reference sequence). Trimming took 6 bases from V and 0 from J; bases not matched to a gene: 4. CDR3 length: 14 residues. CDR3 sequence (DNA): TGTGCCAGCAGCAAAACAGGGGTGAACACTGAAGCTTTCTTT. It specifies CASSKTGVNTEAFF.

This clone occurred once. This chain links TRBV7-8 with TRBJ1-1, with D perhaps TRBD1 (5 bases). The CDR3 loop spans 15 amino acids. Trimming stripped 5 bases from V and 4 bases from J, with 17 bases between. Per germline, CDR1 SGHVS and CDR2 FQNEAQ. In nucleotides, the CDR3 is TGTGCCAGCAGCATCCCCGGGGGTTCGCTCACTGAAGCTTTCTTT. Its protein product is CASSIPGGSLTEAFF.

V gene TRBV7-9 combines with J gene TRBJ2-1, with D possibly matching TRBD2 (6 bases). Trimming took 3 bases from V and 5 from J, leaving 20 bases between them. The CDR3 is made up of 17 amino acids. Per germline, CDR1 SEHNR and CDR2 FQNEAQ (reference sequence). CDR3 coding DNA: TGTGCCAGCAGCTTCTCCCCGCGTAGCGGTAAGAACAATGAGCAGTTCTTC. Its translation is CASSFSPRSGKNNEQFF.

This sequence joins TRBV28 and TRBJ1-1; D is unclear. CDR1 and CDR2 from the germline V gene are MDHEN and SYDVKM. CDR3 length: 12 amino acids. The V end was cut by 9 bases, the J end by 13 bases, with 21 bases between. The CDR3 spells CASGTNPLSRFF. The CDR3 DNA sequence: TGTGCCAGTGGTACCAACCCTCTCAGTCGTTTCTTT. Complete variable domain (other parts from reference TRBV28 and TRBJ1-1): DVKVTQSSRYLVKRTGEKVFLECVQDMDHENMFWYRQDPGLGLRLIYFSYDVKMKEKGDIPEGYSVSREKKERFSLILESASTNQTSMYLCASGTNPLSRFFGQGTRLTVV.